The TCR beta chain under discussion was sequenced for a study of cytomegalovirus exposure and HLA in healthy donors. Study outcomes and limitations: Evidence from a later analysis indicated that most CMV-associated TCR beta chains looked HLA-restricted.

Germline V gives CDR1 MNHNS, CDR2 SASEGT. The CDR3 is 15 amino acids. V was clipped by 6 bases and J by 2 bases; unmatched bases: 6. A word on this clone: What it binds is unknown.

With 60 Vbeta and 13 Jbeta primers, the PCR was carried out. Profiling relied on immunoSEQ multiplex PCR, and the TCRdb table lists in-frame clones only, not all of them. Among 310,000 or so clones, about 87% were seen once, and the ten largest hold about 2.5%. Sequences were obtained from PBMCs. This sequence originates from a woman in her late teens or twenties in good health and CMV-seronegative. The gene calls are TRBV6-1 and TRBJ2-3, with 9 bases aligning to TRBD1. CDR3 in amino acids: CASRPGTGTTDTQYF. The CDR3 DNA sequence: TGTGCCAGCAGGCCCGGGACAGGGACCACAGATACGCAGTATTTT.